This TCR beta chain was identified during a study of tumour-infiltrating T cells in Burkitt lymphoma. Across the whole study: Patients covered every epidemiological subtype of Burkitt lymphoma. Repertoire clonality predicted overall and progression-free survival.

Study-level findings and limits: Several public clonotypes recurred in numerous Burkitt lymphoma patients.

This clone was detected a few times. Its antigen is undetermined. The V end was cut by 6 bases, the J end by 5 bases, with 12 bases between. The V gene's germline CDR1 is PRHDT and CDR2 FYEKMQ (reference sequence). The CDR3 runs 13 residues. The repertoire was sequenced with immunoSEQ multiplex PCR; TCRdb's copy has only in-frame clones and lacks some. The sample consists of approximately 46,000 clones, approximately 31% of them appearing once. The V gene is TRBV13, the J gene TRBJ2-3; D not resolved. The sample taken for sequencing was tumor tissue. This receptor was taken from a human donor with Burkitt lymphoma. For the CDR3, the DNA is TGTGCCAGCAGACCTGGGTCTCGAGATACGCAGTATTTT. This translates into CASRPGSRDTQYF.